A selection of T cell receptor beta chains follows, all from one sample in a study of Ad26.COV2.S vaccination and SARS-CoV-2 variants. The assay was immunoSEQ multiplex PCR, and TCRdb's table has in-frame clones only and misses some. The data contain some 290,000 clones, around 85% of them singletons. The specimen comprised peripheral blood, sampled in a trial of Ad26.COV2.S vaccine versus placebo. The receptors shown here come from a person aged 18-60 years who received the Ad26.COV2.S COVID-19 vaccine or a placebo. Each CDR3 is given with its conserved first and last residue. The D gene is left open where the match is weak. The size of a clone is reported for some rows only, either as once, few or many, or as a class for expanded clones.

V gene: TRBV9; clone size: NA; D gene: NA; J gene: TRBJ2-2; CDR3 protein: CASSVFSGELFF; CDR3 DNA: TGTGCCAGCAGCGTCTTCAGCGGGGAGCTGTTTTTT
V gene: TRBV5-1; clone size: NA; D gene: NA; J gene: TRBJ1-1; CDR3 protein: CASSLGGMNTEAFF; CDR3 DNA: TGCGCCAGCAGCTTGGGAGGAATGAACACTGAAGCTTTCTTT
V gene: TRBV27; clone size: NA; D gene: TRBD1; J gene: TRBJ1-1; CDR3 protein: CASSIRQGNTEAFF; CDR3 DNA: TGTGCCAGCAGTATCAGACAGGGAAACACTGAAGCTTTCTTT
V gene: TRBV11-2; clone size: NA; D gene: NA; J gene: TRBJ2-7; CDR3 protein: CASRQTGTASYEQYF; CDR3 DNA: TGTGCCAGCAGACAAACAGGGACGGCATCCTACGAGCAGTACTTC
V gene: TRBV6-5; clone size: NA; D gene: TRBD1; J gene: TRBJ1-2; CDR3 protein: CASSRTGGVDYGYTF; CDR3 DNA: TGTGCCAGCAGCCGGACAGGGGGTGTGGACTATGGCTACACCTTC
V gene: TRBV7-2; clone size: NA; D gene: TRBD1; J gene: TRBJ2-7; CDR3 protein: CASSLEGTVGAYEQYF; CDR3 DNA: TGTGCCAGCAGCTTAGAGGGGACAGTGGGCGCCTACGAGCAGTACTTC
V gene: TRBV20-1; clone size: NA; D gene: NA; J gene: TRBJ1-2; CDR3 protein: CAVGRYGYTF; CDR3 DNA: TGCGCAGTAGGCCGCTATGGCTACACCTTC
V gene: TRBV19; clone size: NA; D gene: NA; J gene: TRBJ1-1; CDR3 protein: CASSIKNTEAFF; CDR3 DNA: TGTGCCAGTAGTATTAAGAACACTGAAGCTTTCTTT
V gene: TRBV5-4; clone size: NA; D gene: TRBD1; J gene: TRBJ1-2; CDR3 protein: CATGTGGTYGYTF; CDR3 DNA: TGTGCCACCGGGACAGGGGGGACTTATGGCTACACCTTC
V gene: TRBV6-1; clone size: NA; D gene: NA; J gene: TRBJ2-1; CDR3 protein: CASSEFPPAEQFF; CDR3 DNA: TGTGCCAGCAGTGAGTTCCCCCCCGCTGAGCAGTTCTTC
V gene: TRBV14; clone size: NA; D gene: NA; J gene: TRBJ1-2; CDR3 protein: CASSHSYRAAKDYGYTF; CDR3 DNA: TGTGCCAGCAGCCACTCATACCGGGCAGCAAAGGACTATGGCTACACCTTC
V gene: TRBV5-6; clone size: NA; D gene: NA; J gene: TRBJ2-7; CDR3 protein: CASSLGRGEQYF; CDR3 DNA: TGTGCCAGCAGCTTGGGGCGGGGCGAGCAGTACTTC
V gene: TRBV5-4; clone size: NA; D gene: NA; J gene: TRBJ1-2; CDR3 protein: CASSVTGTYGYTF; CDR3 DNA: TGTGCCAGCAGCGTGACAGGCACCTATGGCTACACCTTC
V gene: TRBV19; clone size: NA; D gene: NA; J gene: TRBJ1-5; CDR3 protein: CASSIEDVGVQPQHF; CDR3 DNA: TGTGCCAGTAGTATAGAGGACGTAGGGGTACAGCCCCAGCATTTT
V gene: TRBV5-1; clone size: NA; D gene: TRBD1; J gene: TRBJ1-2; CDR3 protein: CASSMGHRGLDYGYTF; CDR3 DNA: TGCGCCAGCAGTATGGGTCACAGGGGACTGGACTATGGCTACACCTTC
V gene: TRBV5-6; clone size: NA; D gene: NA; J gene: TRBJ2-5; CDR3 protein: CASSPLGGEETQYF; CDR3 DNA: TGTGCCAGCAGCCCGTTAGGGGGGGAAGAGACCCAGTACTTC
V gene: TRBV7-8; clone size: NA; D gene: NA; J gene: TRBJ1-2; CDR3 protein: CASSRTANYGYTF; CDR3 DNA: TGTGCCAGCAGCCGTACAGCGAACTATGGCTACACCTTC
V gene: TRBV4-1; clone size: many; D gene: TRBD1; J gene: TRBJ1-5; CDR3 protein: CASSQEIRGNQPQHF; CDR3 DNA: TGCGCCAGCAGCCAAGAAATCAGGGGGAATCAGCCCCAGCATTTT
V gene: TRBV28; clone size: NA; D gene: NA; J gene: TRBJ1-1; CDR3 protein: CASSFTEAFF; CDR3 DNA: TGTGCCAGCAGTTTCACTGAAGCTTTCTTT
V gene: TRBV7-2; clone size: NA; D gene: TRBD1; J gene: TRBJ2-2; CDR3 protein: CASSSQGALTGELFF; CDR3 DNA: TGTGCCAGCAGCTCCCAGGGGGCGCTGACCGGGGAGCTGTTTTTT
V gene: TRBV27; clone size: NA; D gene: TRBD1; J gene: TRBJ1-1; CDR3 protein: CASSATGRVTEAFF; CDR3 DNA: TGTGCCAGCAGTGCGACAGGGCGGGTCACTGAAGCTTTCTTT
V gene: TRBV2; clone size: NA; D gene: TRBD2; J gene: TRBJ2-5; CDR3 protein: CASSWSSGARETQYF; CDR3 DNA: TGTGCCAGCAGTTGGTCTAGCGGGGCCCGTGAGACCCAGTACTTC
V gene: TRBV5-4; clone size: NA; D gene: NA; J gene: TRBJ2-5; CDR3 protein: CASSLAFGSQETQYF; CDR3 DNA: TGTGCCAGCAGCTTGGCTTTCGGCAGCCAAGAGACCCAGTACTTC
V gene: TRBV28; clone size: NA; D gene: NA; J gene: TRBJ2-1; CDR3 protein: CASTGPQGMNEQFF; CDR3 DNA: TGTGCCAGCACGGGCCCCCAGGGGATGAATGAGCAGTTCTTC
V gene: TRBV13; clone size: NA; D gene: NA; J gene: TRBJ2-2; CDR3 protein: CASSGRGTDTGELFF; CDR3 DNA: TGTGCCAGCAGTGGTCGGGGTACGGACACCGGGGAGCTGTTTTTT
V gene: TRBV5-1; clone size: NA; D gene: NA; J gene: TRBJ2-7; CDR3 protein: CASSISSGTYEQYF; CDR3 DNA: TGCGCCAGCAGCATAAGCTCCGGGACCTACGAGCAGTACTTC
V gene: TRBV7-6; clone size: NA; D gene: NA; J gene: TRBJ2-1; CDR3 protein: CASSLRGAEQFF; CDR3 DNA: TGTGCCAGCAGCTTACGGGGCGCCGAGCAGTTCTTC
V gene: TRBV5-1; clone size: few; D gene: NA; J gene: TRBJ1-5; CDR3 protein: CASSERGNQPQHF; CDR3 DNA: TGCGCCAGCAGCGAGAGGGGCAATCAGCCCCAGCATTTT
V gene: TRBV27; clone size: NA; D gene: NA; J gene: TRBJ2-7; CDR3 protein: CASSLLGSRLVAYEQYF; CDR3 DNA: TGTGCCAGCAGTTTATTAGGCTCGCGACTAGTAGCCTACGAGCAGTACTTC
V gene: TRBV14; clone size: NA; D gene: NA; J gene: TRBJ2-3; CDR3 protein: CASSPRNRWDTQYF; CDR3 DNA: TGTGCCAGCAGCCCCAGGAACAGGTGGGATACGCAGTATTTT
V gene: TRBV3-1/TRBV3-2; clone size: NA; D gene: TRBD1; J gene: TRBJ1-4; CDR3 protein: CASGTGGAGEKLFF; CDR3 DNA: TGTGCCAGCGGTACAGGGGGCGCAGGTGAAAAACTGTTTTTT
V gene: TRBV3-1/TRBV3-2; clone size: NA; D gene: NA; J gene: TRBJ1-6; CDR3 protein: CASSQGRGTPDPLHF; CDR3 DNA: TGTGCCAGCAGCCAAGGTCGGGGAACCCCCGACCCCCTCCACTTT
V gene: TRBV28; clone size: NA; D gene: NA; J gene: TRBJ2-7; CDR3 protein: CASSPSTYEQYF; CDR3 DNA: TGTGCCAGCAGTCCTTCTACCTACGAGCAGTACTTC
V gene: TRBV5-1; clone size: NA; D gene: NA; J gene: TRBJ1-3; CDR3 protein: CASSLTPGSSGNTIYF; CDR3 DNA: TGCGCCAGCAGCTTGACCCCTGGGTCCTCTGGAAACACCATATATTTT
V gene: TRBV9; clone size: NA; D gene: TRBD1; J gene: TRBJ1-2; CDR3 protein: CASSVVESAGGTYGYTF; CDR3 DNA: TGTGCCAGCAGCGTAGTTGAGTCGGCAGGGGGCACCTATGGCTACACCTTC
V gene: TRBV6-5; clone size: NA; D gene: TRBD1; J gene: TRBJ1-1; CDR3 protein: CASSSRTGGQAFF; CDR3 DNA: TGTGCCAGCAGTTCCCGGACAGGGGGCCAAGCTTTCTTT
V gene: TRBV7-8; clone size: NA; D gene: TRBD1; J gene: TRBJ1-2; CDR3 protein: CASSKTGDRPYGYTF; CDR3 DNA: TGTGCCAGCAGCAAAACAGGGGACCGACCCTATGGCTACACCTTC
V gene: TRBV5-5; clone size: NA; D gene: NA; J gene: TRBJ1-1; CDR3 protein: CASSLEANRIMNTEAFF; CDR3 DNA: TGTGCCAGCAGCTTGGAGGCGAATCGGATCATGAACACTGAAGCTTTCTTT
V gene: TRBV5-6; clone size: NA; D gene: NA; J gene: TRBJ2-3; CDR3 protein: CASSLTADTQYF; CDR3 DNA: TGTGCCAGCAGCTTGACCGCAGATACGCAGTATTTT
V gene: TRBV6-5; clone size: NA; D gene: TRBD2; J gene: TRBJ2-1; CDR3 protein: CASSRGGSYNEQFF; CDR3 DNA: TGTGCCAGCAGCCGCGGGGGCTCCTACAATGAGCAGTTCTTC
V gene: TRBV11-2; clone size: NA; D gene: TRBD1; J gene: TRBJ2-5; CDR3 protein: CASSLETGGVETQYF; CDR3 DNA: TGTGCCAGCAGCTTAGAGACAGGGGGGGTCGAGACCCAGTACTTC
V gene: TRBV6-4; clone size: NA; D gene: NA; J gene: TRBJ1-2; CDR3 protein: CASSDRAQGGGSGYTF; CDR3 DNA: TGTGCCAGCAGTGACCGAGCCCAGGGCGGAGGTTCGGGCTACACCTTC
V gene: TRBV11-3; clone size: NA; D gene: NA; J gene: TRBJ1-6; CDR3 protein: CASSFSANAPLHF; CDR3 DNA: TGTGCCAGCAGCTTTTCGGCGAATGCACCCCTCCACTTT
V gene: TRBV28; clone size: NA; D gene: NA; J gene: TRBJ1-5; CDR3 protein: CASSGAQRNQPQHF; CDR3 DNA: TGTGCCAGCAGTGGGGCCCAGAGAAATCAGCCCCAGCATTTT